This T cell receptor (beta chain) comes out of a study of beta chain features in type 1 diabetes. Study-wide findings and caveats: All four CD4+ subsets from Type 1 diabetes patients carried moderately but significantly shorter TCRB CDR3s. Because the template was cDNA, high-expressing cells might be over-represented. Insertions at VDJ junctions were less frequent in type 1 diabetes patients. These patients also deleted more nucleotides at the same junctions.

Since all of the isolated RNA was reverse transcribed, expressed TCRB transcripts were what got sequenced. TCRdb's table, derived via immunoSEQ multiplex PCR, lists solely in-frame clones and lacks some. The data show about 190,000 clones, 7.8% seen once. Deletions cut 6 bases from V and 0 bases from J, with 15 bases between. This CDR3 is built from 15 residues. Germline V CDR1 and CDR2: SGDLS, YYNGEE. This clone came up a few times. Its antigen is unknown. The specimen was central memory CD4+ T cells from blood. V usage is TRBV9 and J usage is TRBJ1-1, with D perhaps TRBD1 (6 bases). This TCR came from a woman in her 40s with type 1 diabetes. The CDR3 nucleotides read TGTGCCAGCACTATAGGGGGAGAAATGAACACTGAAGCTTTCTTT. This gives the protein CASTIGGEMNTEAFF.